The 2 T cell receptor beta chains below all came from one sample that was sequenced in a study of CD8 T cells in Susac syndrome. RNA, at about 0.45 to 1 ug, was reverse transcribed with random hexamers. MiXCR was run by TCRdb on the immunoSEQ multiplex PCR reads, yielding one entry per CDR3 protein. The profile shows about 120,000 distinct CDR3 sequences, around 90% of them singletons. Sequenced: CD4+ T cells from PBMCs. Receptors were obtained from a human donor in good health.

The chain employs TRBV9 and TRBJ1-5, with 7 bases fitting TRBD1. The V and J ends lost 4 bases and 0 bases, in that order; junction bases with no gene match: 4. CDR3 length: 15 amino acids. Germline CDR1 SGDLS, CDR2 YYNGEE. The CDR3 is CASSPGGYSNQPQHF. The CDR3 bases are TGTGCCAGCAGCCCAGGGGGTTATAGCAATCAGCCCCAGCATTTT.

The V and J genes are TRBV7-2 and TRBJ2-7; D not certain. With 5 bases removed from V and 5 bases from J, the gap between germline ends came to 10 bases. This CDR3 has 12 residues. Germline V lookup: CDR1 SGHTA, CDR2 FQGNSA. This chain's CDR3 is CASSLVNHEQYF. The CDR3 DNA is TGTGCCAGCAGCCTTGTAAACCACGAGCAGTACTTC.